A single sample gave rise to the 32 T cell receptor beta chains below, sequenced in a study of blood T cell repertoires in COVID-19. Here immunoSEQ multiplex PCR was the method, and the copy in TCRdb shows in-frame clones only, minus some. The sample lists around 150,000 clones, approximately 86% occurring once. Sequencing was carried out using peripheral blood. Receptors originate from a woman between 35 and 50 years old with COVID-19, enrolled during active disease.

The CDR3 nucleotides are TGTGCCAGCAGCGTCACGGGGGACTCCTATAATTCACCCCTCCACTTT. Translating gives CASSVTGDSYNSPLHF. The chain couples TRBV9 to TRBJ1-6; maybe TRBD1 (5 bases). Between the trimmed V and J ends, which lost 2 bases and 0 bases, there was a span of 9 bases. This CDR3 has 16 amino acids. Germline-derived CDR1 and CDR2 are SGDLS and YYNGEE.

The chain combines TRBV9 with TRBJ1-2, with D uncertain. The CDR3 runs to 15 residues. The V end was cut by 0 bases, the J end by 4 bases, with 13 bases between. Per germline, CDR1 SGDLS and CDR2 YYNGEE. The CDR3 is CASSVGILGSYGYTF. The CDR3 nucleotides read TGTGCCAGCAGCGTAGGTATCCTCGGGAGCTATGGCTACACCTTC.

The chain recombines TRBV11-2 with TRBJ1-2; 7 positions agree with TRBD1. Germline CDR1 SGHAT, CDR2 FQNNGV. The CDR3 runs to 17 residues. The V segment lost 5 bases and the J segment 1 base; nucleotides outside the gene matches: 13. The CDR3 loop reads CASSTSSTGAHNYGYTF. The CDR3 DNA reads TGTGCCAGCAGCACGTCATCAACAGGGGCCCATAACTATGGCTACACCTTC.

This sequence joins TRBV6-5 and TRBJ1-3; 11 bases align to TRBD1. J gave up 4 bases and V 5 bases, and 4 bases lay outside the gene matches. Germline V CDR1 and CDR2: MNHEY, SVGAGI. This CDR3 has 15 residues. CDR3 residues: CASSPDRGRGNTIYF. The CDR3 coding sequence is TGTGCCAGCAGTCCGGACAGGGGGCGGGGAAACACCATATATTTT.

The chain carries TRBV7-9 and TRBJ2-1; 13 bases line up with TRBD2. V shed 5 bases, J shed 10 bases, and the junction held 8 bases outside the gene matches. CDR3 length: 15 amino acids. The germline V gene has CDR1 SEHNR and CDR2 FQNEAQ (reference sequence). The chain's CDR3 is CASSTGTSGMGEQFF. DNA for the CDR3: TGTGCCAGCAGCACCGGGACTAGCGGGATGGGAGAGCAGTTCTTC.

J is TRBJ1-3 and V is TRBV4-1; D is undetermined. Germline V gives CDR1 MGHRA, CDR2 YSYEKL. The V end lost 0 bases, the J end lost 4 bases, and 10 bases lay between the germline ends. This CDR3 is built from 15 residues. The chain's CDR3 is CASSQDITSGNTIYF. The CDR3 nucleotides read TGCGCCAGCAGCCAAGATATTACATCCGGAAACACCATATATTTT.

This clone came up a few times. The CDR3 DNA sequence: TGTGCCAGTAGTGGGGGCCTAGCTAATGAAAAACTGTTTTTT. Its translation: CASSGGLANEKLFF. The chain carries TRBV19 and TRBJ1-4; D is perhaps TRBD1 (6 bases). V was clipped by 5 bases and J by 3 bases, with 10 bases between them. The CDR3 loop spans 14 amino acids. Germline lookup yields CDR1 LNHDA and CDR2 SQIVND (reference sequence).

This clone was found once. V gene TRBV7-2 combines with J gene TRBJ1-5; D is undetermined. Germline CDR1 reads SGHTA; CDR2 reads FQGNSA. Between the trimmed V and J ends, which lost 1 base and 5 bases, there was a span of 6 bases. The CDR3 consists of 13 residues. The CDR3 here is CASSLDGYQPQHF. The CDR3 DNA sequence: TGTGCCAGCAGCTTAGACGGTTATCAGCCCCAGCATTTT. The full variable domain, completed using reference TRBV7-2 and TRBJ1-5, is GAGVSQSPSNKVTEKGKDVELRCDPISGHTALYWYRQSLGQGLEFLIYFQGNSAPDKSGLPSDRFSAERTGGSVSTLTIQRTQQEDSAVYLCASSLDGYQPQHFGDGTRLSIL.

The CDR3 here is CASSHYPSSQETQYF. In DNA, the CDR3 is TGTGCCAGCAGCCATTACCCTAGCAGCCAAGAGACCCAGTACTTC. This chain joins TRBV5-4 and TRBJ2-5; D possibly corresponds to TRBD2 (5 bases). V lost 4 bases to trimming and J lost 1 base, with 14 bases between them. Germline CDR1 is SGHNT and CDR2 is YYREEE (reference sequence). The CDR3 totals 15 residues. The full variable domain, with the rest looked up from reference TRBV5-4 and TRBJ2-5, is ETGVTQSPTHLIKTRGQQVTLRCSSQSGHNTVSWYQQALGQGPQFIFQYYREEENGRGNFPPRFSGLQFPNYSSELNVNALELDDSALYLCASSHYPSSQETQYFGPGTRLLVL.

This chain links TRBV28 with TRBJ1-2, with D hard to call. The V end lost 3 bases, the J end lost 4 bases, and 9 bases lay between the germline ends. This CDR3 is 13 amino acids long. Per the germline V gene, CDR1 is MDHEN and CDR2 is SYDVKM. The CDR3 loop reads CASSFSGVYGYTF. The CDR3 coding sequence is TGTGCCAGCAGTTTCTCAGGTGTCTATGGCTACACCTTC.

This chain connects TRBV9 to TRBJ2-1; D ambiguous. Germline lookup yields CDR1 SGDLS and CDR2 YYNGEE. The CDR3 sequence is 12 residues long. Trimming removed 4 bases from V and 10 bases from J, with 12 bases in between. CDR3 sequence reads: CASSSLPGEQFF. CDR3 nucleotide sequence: TGTGCCAGCAGCTCCCTGCCCGGGGAGCAGTTCTTC.

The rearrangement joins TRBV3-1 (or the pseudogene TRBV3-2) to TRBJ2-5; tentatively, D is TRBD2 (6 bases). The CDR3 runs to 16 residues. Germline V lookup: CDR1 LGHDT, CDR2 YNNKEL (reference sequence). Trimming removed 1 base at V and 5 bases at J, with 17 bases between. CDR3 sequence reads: CASSQAGSGAWETQYF. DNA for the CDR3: TGTGCCAGCAGCCAAGCGGGTTCGGGAGCGTGGGAGACCCAGTACTTC.

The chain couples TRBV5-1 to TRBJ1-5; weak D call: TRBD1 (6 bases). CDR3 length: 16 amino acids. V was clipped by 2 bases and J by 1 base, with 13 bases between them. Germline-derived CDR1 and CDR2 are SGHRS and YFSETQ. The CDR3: CASSLDRSESNQPQHF. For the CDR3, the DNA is TGCGCCAGCAGCTTAGACAGGTCGGAAAGCAATCAGCCCCAGCATTTT.

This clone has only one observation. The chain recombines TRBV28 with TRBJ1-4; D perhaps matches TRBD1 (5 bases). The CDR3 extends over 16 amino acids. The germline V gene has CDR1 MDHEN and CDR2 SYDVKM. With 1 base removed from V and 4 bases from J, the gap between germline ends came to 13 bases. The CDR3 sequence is CASSLFGADSNEKLFF. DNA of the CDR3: TGTGCCAGCAGTTTATTTGGGGCAGACAGTAATGAAAAACTGTTTTTT.

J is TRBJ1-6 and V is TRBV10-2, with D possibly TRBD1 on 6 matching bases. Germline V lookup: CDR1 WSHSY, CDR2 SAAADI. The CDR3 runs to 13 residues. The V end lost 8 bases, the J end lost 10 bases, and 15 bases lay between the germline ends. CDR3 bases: TGCGCCAGCGGAGTGGGGGGGCAGTCACCCCTCCACTTT. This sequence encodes CASGVGGQSPLHF.

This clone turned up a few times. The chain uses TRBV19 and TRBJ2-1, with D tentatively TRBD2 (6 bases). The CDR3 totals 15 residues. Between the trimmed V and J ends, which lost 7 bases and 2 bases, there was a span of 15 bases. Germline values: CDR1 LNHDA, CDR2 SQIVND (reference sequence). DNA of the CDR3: TGTGCCAGTAAAAATATCGGGAGCCCCTACAATGAGCAGTTCTTC. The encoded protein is CASKNIGSPYNEQFF.

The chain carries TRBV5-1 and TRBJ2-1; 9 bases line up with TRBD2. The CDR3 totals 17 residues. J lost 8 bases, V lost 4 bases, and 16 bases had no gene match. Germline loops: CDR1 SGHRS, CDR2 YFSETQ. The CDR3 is CASSLDWGGRAGDEQFF. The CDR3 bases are TGCGCCAGCAGCCTTGATTGGGGCGGGAGGGCCGGCGATGAGCAGTTCTTC.

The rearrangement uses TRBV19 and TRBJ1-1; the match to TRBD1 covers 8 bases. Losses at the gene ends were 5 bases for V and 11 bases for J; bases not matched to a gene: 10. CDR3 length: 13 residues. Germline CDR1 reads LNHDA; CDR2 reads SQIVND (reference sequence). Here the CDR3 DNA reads TGTGCCAGTAGTGAGGGGACAGGCTTAGGCGCTTTCTTT. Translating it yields CASSEGTGLGAFF.

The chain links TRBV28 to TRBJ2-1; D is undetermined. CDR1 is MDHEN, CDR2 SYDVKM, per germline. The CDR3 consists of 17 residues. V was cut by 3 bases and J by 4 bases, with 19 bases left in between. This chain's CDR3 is CASSFQSSRRYYNEQFF. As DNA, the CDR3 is TGTGCCAGCAGTTTTCAGTCTAGTCGGAGATATTACAATGAGCAGTTCTTC.

CDR3 coding DNA: TGCGCCAGCAGCCATGAGCGGGGACCGACCGGGGAGCTGTTTTTT. Amino acid sequence: CASSHERGPTGELFF. J is TRBJ2-2 and V is TRBV4-1; 7 bases match TRBD2. Per the germline V gene, CDR1 is MGHRA and CDR2 is YSYEKL. This CDR3 has 15 amino acids. After removal of 3 bases from V and 5 bases from J, the junction contained 6 bases not matched to a gene.

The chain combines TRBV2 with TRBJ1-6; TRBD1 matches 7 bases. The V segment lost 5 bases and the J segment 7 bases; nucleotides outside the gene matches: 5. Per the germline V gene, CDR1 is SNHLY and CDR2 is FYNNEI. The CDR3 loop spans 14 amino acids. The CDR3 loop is CASSNWDRNSPLHF. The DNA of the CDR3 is TGTGCCAGCAGTAACTGGGACAGAAATTCACCCCTCCACTTT.

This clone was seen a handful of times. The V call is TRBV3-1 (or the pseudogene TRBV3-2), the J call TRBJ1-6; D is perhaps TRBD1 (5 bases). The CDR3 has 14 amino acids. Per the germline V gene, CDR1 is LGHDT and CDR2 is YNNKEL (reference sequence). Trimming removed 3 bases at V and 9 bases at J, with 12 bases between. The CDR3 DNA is TGTGCCAGCAGCCAGGGGCTCCTCGGTTCACCCCTCCACTTT. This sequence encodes CASSQGLLGSPLHF.

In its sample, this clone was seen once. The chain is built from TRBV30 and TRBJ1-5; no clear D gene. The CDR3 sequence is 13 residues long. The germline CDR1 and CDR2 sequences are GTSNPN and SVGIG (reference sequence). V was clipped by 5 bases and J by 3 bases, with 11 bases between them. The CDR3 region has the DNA TGTGCCTGGGAACCGGGTTTCAATCAGCCCCAGCATTTT. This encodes CAWEPGFNQPQHF.

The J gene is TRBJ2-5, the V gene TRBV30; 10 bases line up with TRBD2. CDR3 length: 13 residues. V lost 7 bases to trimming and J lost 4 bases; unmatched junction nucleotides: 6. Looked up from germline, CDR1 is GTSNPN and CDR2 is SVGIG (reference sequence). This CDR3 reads CAYQAGGGETQYF. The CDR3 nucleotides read TGTGCCTACCAAGCGGGGGGGGGAGAGACCCAGTACTTC.

CDR3 region: CATTVQGNQPQHF. As DNA, the CDR3 is TGTGCCACGACGGTCCAGGGTAATCAGCCCCAGCATTTT. This chain uses TRBV28 with TRBJ1-5; maybe TRBD1 (5 bases). This CDR3 contains 13 residues. CDR1 and CDR2 (germline): MDHEN, SYDVKM. V dropped 10 bases and J dropped 4 bases, with 14 bases sitting between them.

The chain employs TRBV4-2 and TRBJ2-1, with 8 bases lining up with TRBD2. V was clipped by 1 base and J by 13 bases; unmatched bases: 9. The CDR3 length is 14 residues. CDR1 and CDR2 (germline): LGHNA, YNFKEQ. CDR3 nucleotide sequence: TGTGCCAGCAGCCAAGTAAGGACTAGCTCAGAACAGTTCTTC. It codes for CASSQVRTSSEQFF.

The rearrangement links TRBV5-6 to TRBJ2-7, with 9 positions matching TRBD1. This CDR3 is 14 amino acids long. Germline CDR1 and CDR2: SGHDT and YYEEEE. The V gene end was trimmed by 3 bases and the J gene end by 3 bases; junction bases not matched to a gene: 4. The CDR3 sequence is CASSSLDRGYEQYF. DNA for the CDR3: TGTGCCAGCAGCTCTCTGGACAGGGGCTACGAGCAGTACTTC.

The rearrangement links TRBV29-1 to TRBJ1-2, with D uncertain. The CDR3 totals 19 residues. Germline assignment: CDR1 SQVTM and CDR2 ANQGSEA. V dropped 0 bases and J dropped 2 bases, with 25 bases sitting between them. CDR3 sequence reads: CSVEDLGETSRVRNYGYTF. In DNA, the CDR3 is TGCAGCGTTGAAGACCTGGGTGAGACTTCGAGGGTTCGAAACTATGGCTACACCTTC.

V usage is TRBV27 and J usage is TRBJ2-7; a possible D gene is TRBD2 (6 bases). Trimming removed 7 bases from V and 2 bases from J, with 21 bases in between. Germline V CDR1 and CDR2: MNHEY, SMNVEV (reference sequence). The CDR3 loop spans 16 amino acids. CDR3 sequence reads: CASIRSMTRFPYEQYF. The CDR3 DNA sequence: TGTGCCAGCATCAGATCCATGACTAGATTCCCCTACGAGCAGTACTTC.

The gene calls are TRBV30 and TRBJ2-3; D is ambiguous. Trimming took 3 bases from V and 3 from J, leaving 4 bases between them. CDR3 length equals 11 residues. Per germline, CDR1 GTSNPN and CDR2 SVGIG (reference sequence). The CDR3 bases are TGTGCCTGGAGCCTGACAGATACGCAGTATTTT. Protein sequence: CAWSLTDTQYF.

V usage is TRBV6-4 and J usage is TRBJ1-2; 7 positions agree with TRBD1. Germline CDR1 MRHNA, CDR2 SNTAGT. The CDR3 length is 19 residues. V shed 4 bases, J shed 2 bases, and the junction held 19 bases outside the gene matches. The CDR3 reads CASSVPPLAQGDANYGYTF. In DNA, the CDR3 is TGTGCCAGCAGTGTCCCCCCTCTCGCCCAGGGGGATGCAAACTATGGCTACACCTTC.

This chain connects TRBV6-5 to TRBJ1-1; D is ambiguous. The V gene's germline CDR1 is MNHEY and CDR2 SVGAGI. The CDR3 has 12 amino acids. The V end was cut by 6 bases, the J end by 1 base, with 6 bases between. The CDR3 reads CASRHQNTEAFF. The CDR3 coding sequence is TGTGCCAGCAGACACCAGAACACTGAAGCTTTCTTT.